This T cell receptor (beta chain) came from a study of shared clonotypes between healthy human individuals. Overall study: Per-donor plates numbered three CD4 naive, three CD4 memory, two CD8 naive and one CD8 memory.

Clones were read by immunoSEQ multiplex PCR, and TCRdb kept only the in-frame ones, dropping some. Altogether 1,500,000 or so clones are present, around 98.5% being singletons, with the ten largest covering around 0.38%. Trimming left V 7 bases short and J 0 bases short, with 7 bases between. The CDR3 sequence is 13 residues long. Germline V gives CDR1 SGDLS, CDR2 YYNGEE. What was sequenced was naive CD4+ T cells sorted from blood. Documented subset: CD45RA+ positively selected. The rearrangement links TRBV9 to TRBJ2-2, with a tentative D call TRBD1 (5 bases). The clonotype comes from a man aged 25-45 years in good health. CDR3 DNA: TGTGCCAGCGGCAGGGCGAACACCGGGGAGCTGTTTTTT. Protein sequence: CASGRANTGELFF.